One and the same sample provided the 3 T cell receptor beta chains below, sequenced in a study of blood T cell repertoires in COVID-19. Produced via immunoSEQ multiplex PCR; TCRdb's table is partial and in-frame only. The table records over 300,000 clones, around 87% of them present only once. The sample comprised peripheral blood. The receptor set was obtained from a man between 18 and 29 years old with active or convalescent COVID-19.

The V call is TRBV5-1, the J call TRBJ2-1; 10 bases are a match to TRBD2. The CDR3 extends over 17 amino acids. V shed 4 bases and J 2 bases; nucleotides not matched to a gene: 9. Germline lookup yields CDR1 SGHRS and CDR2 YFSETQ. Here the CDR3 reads CASSQASGRSAYNEQFF. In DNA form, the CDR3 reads TGCGCCAGCAGCCAGGCTAGCGGGAGATCAGCCTACAATGAGCAGTTCTTC. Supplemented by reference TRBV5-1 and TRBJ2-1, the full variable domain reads KAGVTQTPRYLIKTRGQQVTLSCSPISGHRSVSWYQQTPGQGLQFLFEYFSETQRNKGNFPGRFSGRQFSNSRSEMNVSTLELGDSALYLCASSQASGRSAYNEQFFGPGTRLTVL.

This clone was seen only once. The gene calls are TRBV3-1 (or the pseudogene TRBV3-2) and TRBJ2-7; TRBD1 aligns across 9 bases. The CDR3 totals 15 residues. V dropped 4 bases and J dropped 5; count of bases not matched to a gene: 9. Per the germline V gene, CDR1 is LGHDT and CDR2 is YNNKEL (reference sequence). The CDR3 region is CASSPGTGFSNEQYF. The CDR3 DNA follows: TGTGCCAGCAGCCCCGGGACAGGGTTTTCCAACGAGCAGTACTTC.

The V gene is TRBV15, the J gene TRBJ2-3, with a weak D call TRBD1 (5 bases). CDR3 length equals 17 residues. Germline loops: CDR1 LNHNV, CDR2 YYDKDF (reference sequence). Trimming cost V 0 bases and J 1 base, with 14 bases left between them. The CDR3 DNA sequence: TGTGCCACCAGCAGAGAGGACAACTCTCGGGGCACAGATACGCAGTATTTT. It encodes CATSREDNSRGTDTQYF. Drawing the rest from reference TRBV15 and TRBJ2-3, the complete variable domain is DAMVIQNPRYQVTQFGKPVTLSCSQTLNHNVMYWYQQKSSQAPKLLFHYYDKDFNNEADTPDNFQSRRPNTSFCFLDIRSPGLGDTAMYLCATSREDNSRGTDTQYFGPGTRLTVL.